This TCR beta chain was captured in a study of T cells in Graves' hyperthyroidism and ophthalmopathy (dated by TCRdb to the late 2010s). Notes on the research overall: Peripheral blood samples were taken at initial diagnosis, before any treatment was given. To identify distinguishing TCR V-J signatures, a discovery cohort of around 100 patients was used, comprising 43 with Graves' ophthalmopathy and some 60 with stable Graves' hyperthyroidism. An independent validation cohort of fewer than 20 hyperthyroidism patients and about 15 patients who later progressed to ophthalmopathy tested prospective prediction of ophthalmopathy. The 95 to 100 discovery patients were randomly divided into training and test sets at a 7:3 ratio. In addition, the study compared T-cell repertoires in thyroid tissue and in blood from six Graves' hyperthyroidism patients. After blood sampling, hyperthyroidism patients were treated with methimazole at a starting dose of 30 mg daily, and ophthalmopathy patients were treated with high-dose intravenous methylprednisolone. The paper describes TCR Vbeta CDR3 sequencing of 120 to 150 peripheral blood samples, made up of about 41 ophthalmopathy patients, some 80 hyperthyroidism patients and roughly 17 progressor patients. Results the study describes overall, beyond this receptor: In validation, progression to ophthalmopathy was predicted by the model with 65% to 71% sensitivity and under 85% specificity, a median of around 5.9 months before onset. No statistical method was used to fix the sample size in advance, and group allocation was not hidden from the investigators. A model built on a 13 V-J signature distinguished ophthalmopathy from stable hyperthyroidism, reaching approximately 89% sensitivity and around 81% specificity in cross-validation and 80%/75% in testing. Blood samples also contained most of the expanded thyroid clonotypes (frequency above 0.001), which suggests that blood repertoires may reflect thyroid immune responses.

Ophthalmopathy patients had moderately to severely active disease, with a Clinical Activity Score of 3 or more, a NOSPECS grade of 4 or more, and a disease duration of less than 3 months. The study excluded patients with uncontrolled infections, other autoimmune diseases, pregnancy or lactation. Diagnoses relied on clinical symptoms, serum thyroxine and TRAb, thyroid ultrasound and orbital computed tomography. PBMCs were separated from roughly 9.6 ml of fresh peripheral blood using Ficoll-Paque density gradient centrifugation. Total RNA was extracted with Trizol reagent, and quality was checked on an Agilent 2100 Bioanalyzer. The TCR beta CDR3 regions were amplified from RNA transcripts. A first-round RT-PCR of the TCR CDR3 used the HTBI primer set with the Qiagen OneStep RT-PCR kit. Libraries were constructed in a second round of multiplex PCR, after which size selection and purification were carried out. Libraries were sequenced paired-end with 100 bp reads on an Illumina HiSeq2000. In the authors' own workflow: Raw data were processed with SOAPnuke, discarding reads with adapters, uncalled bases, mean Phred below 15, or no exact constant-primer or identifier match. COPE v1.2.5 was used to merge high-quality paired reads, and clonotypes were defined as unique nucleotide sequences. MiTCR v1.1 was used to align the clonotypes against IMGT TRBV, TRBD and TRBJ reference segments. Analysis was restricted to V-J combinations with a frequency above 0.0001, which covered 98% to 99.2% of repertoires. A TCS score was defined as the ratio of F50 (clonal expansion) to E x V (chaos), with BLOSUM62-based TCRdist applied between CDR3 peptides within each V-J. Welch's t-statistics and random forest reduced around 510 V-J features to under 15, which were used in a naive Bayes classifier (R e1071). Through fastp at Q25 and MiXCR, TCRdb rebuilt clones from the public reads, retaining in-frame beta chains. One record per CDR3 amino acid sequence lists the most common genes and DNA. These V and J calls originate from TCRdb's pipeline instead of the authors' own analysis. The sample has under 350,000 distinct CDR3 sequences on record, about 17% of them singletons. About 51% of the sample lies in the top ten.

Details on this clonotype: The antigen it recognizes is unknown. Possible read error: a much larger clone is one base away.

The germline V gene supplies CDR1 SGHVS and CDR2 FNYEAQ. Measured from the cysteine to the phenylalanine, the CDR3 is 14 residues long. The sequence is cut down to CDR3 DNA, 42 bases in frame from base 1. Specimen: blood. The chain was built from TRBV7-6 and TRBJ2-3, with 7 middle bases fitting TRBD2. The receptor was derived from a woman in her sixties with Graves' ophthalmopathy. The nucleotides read TGTGCCAGCATCCTGGGGGGGAGCACAGGTACGCAGTATTTT. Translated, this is CASILGGSTGTQYF.